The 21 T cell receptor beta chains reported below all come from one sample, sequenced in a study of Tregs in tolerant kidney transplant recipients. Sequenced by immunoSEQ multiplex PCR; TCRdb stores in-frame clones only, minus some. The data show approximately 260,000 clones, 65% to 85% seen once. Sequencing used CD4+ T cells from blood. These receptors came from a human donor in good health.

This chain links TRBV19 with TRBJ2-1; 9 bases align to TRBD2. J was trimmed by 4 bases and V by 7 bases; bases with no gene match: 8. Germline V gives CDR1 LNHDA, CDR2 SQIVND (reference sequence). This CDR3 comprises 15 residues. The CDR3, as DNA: TGTGCCAGTATGTCCCTAGCGGGGATTTACAATGAGCAGTTCTTC. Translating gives CASMSLAGIYNEQFF.

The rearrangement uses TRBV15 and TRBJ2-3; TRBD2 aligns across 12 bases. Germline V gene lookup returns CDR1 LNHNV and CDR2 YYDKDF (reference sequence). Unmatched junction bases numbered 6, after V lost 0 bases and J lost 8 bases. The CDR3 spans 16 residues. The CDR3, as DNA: TGTGCCACCAGCAGAGAACTAGCGGGGGGCTTGGGTACGCAGTATTTT. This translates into CATSRELAGGLGTQYF.

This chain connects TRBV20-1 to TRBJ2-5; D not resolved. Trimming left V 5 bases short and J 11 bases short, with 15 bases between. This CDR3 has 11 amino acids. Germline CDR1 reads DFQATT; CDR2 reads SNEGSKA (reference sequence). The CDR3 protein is CSAAPFMEQYF. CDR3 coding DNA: TGCAGTGCTGCACCGTTTATGGAGCAGTACTTC.

The CDR3 here is CASSNRVVLDGRAGDTQYF. The CDR3, as DNA: TGTGCCAGCAGCAACCGGGTCGTTCTGGACGGGAGGGCCGGGGATACGCAGTATTTT. The gene calls are TRBV7-9 and TRBJ2-3; 8 bases fit TRBD2. This CDR3 contains 19 residues. Germline V gene lookup returns CDR1 SEHNR and CDR2 FQNEAQ (reference sequence). J gave up 6 bases and V 5 bases, and 22 bases lay outside the gene matches.

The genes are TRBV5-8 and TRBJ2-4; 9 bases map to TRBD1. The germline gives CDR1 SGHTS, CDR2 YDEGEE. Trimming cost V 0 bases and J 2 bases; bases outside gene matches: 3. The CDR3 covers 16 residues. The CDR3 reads CASSLETGGSKNIQYF. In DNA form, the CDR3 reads TGTGCCAGCAGCTTGGAGACAGGGGGATCCAAAAACATTCAGTACTTC.

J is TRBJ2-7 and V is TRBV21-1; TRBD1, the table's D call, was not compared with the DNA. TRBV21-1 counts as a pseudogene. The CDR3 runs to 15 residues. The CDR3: CASSGLTGDVGEQYF. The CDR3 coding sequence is TGTGCCAGCTCTGGCTTGACAGGGGACGTCGGCGAGCAGTACTTC.

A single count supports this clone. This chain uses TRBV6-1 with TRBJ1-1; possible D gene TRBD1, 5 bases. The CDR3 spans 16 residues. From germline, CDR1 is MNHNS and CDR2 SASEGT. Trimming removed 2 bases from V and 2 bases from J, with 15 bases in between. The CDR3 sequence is CASSERAGIANTEAFF. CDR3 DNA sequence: TGTGCCAGCAGTGAAAGGGCAGGGATTGCCAACACTGAAGCTTTCTTT.

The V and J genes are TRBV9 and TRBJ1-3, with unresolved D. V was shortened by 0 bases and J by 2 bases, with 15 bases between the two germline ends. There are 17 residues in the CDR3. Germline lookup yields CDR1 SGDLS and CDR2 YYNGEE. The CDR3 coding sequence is TGTGCCAGCAGCGTAGTGGCAATCGGCAACCCTGGAAACACCATATATTTT. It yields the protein CASSVVAIGNPGNTIYF. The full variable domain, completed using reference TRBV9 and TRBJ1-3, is DSGVTQTPKHLITATGQRVTLRCSPRSGDLSVYWYQQSLDQGLQFLIQYYNGEERAKGNILERFSAQQFPDLHSELNLSSLELGDSALYFCASSVVAIGNPGNTIYFGEGSWLTVV.

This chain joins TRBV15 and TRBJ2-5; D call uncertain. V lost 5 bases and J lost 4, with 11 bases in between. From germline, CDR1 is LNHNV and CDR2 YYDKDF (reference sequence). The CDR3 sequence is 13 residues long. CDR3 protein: CATSQAPPETQYF. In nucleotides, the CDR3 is TGTGCCACCAGCCAGGCCCCCCCAGAGACCCAGTACTTC.

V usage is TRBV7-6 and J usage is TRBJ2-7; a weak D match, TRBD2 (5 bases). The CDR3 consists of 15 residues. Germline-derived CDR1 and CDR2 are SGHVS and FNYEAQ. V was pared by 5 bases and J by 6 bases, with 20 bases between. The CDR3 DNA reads TGTGCCAGCAGCCCCCGCCTGACGGGAATGCTCGAGCAGTACTTC. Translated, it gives CASSPRLTGMLEQYF.

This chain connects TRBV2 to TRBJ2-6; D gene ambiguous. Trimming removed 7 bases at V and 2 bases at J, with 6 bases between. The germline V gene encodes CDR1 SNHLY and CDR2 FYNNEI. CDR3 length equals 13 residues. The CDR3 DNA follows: TGTGCCAGCATAGAGGCTGGGGCCAACGTCCTGACTTTC. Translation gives CASIEAGANVLTF. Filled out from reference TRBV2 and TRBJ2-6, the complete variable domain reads EPEVTQTPSHQVTQMGQEVILRCVPISNHLYFYWYRQILGQKVEFLVSFYNNEISEKSEIFDDQFSVERPDGSNFTLKIRSTKLEDSAMYFCASIEAGANVLTFGAGSRLTVL.

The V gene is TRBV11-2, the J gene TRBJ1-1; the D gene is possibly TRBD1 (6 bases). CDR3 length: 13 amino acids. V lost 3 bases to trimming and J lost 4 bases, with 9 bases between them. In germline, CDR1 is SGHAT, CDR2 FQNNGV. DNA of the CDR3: TGTGCCAGCAGCTTTCAGGGGCTCACTGAAGCTTTCTTT. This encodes CASSFQGLTEAFF.

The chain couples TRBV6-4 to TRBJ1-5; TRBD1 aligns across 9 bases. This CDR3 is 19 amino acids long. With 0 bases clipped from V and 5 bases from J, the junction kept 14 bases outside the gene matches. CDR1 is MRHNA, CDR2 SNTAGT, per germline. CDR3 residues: CASSDSRPPGQGGDQPQHF. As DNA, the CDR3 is TGTGCCAGCAGTGACTCGCGACCCCCGGGACAGGGAGGCGATCAGCCCCAGCATTTT.

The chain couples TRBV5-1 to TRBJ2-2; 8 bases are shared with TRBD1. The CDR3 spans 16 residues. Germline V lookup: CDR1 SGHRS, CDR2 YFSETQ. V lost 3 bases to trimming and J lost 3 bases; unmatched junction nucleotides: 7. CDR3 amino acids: CASSYTGGSDTGELFF. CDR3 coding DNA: TGCGCCAGCAGCTATACAGGGGGGTCGGACACCGGGGAGCTGTTTTTT. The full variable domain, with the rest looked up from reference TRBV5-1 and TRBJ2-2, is KAGVTQTPRYLIKTRGQQVTLSCSPISGHRSVSWYQQTPGQGLQFLFEYFSETQRNKGNFPGRFSGRQFSNSRSEMNVSTLELGDSALYLCASSYTGGSDTGELFFGEGSRLTVL.

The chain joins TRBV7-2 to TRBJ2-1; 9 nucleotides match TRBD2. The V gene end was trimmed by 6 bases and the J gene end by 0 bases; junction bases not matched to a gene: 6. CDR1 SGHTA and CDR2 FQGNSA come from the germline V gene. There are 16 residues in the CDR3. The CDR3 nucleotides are TGTGCCAGCAGTCCCCGTAGCGGGAGCTCCTACAATGAGCAGTTCTTC. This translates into CASSPRSGSSYNEQFF.

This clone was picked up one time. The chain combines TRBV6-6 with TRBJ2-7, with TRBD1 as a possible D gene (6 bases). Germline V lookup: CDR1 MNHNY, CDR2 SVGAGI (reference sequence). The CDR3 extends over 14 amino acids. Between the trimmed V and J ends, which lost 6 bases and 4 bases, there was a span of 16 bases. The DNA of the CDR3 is TGTGCCAGCAGAAAACAGGGATTGGTATACGAGCAGTACTTC. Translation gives CASRKQGLVYEQYF.

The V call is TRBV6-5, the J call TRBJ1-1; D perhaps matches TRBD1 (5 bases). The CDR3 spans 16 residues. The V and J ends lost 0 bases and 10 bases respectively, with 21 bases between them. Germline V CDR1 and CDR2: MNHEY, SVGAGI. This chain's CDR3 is CASSYSIHQGWLGAFF. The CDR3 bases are TGTGCCAGCAGTTACTCGATTCACCAGGGATGGTTGGGAGCTTTCTTT.

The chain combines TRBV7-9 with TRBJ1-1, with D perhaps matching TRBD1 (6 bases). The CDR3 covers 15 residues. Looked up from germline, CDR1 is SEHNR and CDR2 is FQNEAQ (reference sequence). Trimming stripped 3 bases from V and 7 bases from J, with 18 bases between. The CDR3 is CASSLGAGARNEAFF. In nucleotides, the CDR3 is TGTGCCAGCAGCTTGGGTGCAGGGGCTAGGAATGAAGCTTTCTTT.

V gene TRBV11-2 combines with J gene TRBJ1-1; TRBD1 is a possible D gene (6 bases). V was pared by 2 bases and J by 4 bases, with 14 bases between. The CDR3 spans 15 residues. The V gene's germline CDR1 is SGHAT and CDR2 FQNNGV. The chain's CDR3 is CASSLPATGSTEAFF. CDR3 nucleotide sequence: TGTGCCAGCAGCTTACCGGCGACAGGAAGCACTGAAGCTTTCTTT. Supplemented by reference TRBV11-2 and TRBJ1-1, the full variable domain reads EAGVAQSPRYKIIEKRQSVAFWCNPISGHATLYWYQQILGQGPKLLIQFQNNGVVDDSQLPKDRFSAERLKGVDSTLKIQPAKLEDSAVYLCASSLPATGSTEAFFGQGTRLTVV.

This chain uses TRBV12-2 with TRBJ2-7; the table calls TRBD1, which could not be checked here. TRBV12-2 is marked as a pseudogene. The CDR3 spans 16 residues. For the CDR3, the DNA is TGTGCAAGTCGCCCTAGTAGCCCACAGGGGAGCTACGAGCAGTACTTC. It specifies CASRPSSPQGSYEQYF.

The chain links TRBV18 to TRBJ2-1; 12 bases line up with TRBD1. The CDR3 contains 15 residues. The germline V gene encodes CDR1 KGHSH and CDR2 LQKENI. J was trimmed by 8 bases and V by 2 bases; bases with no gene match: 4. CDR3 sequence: CASSPGTGGSDEQFF. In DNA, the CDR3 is TGTGCCAGCTCACCAGGGACAGGGGGCTCGGATGAGCAGTTCTTC.